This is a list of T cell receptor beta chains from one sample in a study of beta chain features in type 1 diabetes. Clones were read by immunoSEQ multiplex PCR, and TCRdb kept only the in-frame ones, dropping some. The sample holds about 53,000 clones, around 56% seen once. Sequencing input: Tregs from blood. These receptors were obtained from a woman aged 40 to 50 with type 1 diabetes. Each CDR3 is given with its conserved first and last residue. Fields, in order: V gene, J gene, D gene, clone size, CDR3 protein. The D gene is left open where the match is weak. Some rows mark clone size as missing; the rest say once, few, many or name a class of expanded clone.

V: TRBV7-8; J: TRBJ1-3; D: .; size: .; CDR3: CASSLAEGHGGNTIYF
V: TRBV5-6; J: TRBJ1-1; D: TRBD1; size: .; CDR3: CASSPVRQGPYTEAFF
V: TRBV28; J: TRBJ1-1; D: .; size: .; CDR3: CAGSLSAGRVFF
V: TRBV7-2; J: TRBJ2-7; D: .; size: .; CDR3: CASSTSPGVAYEQYF
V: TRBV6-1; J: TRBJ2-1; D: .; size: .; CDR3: CASRRVGLYNEQFF
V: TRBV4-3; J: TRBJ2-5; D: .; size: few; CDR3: CASSQVKNDGSQYF
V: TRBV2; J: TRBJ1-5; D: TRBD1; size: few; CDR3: CASSDTGGRQPQHF
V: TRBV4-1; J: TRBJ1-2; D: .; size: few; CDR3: CASSQIQGFSYGYTF
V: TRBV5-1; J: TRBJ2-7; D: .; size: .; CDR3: CASSLVAGEPRSYEQYF
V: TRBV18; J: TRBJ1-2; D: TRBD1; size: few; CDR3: CASSPPAGQGSGYTF
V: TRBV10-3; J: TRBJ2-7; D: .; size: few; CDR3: CAISESRGRAEQYF
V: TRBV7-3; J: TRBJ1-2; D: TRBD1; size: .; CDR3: CASSPDRDGGYTF
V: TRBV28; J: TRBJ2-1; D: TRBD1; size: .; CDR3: CASWDRESYNEQFF
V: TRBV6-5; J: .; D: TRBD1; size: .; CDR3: CASRPGGSYEQYF
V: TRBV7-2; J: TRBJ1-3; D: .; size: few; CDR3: CASSPLRGNTIYF
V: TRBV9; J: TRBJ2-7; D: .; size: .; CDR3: CASSPGESHEQYF
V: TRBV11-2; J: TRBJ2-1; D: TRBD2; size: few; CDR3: CASSLALAGGNEQFF
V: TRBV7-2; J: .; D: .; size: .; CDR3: CASSLVGDRFYEQYF
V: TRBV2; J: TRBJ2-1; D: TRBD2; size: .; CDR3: CASCIRSGRSYEQFF
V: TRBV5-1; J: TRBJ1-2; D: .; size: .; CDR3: CASSLDAANYGYTF
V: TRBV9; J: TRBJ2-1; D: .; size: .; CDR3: CASSVDGSAANEQFF
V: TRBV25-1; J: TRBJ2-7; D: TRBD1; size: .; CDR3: CASSGQWGTGPYEQYF
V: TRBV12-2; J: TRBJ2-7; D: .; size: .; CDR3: CASRLVHWGTGTYEQYF
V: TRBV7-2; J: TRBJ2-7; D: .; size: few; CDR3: CASSSRTVVTYEQYF
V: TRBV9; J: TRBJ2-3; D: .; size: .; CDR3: CASSPRGGMKADTQYF
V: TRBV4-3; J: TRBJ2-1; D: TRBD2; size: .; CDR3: CASSQVGGDYNEQFF
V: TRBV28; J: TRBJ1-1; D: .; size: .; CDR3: CASSLGNRNTEAFF
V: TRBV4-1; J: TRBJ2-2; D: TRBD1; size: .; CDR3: CASSRTGLNTGELFF
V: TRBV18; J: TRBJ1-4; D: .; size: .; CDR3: CASSPFSGPNEKLFF
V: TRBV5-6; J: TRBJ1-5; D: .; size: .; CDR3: CASSLFGQNNQPQHF
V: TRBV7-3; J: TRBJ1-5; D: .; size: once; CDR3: CASSPDWIQPQHF
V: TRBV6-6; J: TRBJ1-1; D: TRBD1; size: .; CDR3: CASIMDRGANTEAFF
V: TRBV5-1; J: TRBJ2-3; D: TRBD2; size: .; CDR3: CASRVAGGTDTQYF
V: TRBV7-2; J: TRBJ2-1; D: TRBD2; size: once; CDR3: CASSLKASGYNEQFF
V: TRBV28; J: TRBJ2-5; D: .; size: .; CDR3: CASSLRDLETQYF
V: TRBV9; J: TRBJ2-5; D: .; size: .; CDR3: CASSVVGGIETQYF
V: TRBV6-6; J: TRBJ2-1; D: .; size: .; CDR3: CATGNPRRNEQFF
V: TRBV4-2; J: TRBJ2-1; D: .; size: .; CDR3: CASSPRVEYNEQFF
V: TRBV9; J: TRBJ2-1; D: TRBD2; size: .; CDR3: CASSVGLAYNEQFF
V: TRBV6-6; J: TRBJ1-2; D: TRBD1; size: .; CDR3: CASSRDSPNYGYTF